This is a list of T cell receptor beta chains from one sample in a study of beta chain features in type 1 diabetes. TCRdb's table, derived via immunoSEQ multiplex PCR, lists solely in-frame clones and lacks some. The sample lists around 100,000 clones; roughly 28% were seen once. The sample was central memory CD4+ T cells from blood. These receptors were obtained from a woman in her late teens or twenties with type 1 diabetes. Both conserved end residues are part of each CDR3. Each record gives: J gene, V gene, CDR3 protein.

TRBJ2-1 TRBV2 CASSVGGAGVNEQFF
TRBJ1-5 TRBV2 CASRRSSTGGGQPQHF
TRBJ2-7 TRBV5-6 CASSSEFPYEQYF
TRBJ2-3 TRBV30 CAWSVGIGGIADTQYF
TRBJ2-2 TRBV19 CASSPIWTGYTGELFF
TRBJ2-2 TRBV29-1 CSAGQSDTGELFF
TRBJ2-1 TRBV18 CASSPRTSGAFLNEQFF
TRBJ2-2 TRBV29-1 CSVDSGRLGTGELFF
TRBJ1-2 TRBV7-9 CASSPHPDSINYGYTF
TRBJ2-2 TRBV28 CASRGAYTGELFF
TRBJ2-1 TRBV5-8 CASSSRGWNQQFF
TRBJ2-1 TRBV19 CASSIDQGLAGDNEQFF
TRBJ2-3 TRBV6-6 CASSYSRAGGSDTQYF
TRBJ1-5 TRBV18 CASSPGGGNQPQHF
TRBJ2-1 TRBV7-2 CASSSFNEQFF
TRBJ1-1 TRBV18 CASSPPRTGNTEAFF
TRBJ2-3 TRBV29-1 CSVSVGSGDTQYF
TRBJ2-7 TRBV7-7 CASSLASGGSYEQYF
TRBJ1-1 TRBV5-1 CASSPGQGTEAFF
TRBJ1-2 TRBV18 CASSPRSGIGDYGYTF
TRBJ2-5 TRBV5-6 CASSPGPWDSQQETQYF
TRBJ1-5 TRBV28 CASSLQGGQPQHF
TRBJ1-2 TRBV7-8 CASSSRAGVSTF
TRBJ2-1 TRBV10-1 CASSDRLAGEAYNEQFF
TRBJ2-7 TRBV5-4 CASSLGLADSYEQYF
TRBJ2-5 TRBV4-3 CASSQGRGETQYF
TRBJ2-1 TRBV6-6 CASSYLPSVNEQFF
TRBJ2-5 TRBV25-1 CASSSQAGVVETQYF
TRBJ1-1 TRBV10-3 CAISEPRGDRKMNTEAFF
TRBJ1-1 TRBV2 CASSGGQGAGEAFF
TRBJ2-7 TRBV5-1 CASSPLRDYEQYF
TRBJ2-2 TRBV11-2 CASSSRQGAGELFF
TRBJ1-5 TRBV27 CASSFDRGQPQHF
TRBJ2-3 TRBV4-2 CASSQDSDRVTDTQYF
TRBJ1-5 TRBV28 CASSLGVRTAPSNQPQHF
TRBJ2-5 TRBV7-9 CASSLSGTSGIQETQYF
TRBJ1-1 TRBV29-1 CSVLRSMNTEAFF
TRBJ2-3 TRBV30 CAWMSSGRASTQYF
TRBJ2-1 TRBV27 CASSLSGLDRRYNEQFF
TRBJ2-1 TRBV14 CASSEVTTQHNEQFF
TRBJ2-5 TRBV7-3 CASSSNSRQNQETQYF
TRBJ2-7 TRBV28 CASSSGTSGNEQYF
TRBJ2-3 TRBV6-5 CATQGGQGGADTQYF
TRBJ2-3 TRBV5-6 CASSLTGTGDTDTQYF
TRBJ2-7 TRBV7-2 CASSLGQGAYEQYF
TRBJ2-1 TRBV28 CASSPTSGIEDEQFF
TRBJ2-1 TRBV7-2 CASSLDRLAGDNEQFF
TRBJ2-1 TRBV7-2 CASSPQGLTSGSEQFF